These 5 T cell receptor beta chains were all obtained from the same sample, sequenced in a study of PD-1 blockade in classical Hodgkin lymphoma. The time point here: cycle 4 day 1 (C4D1), after less than 7 weeks of nivolumab. There was relapse after autologous stem cell transplantation in every patient, and there was variation in brentuximab vedotin exposure. Only in-frame clones appear in the TCRdb table, and some are missing; sequencing was by immunoSEQ multiplex PCR. The repertoire holds around 25,000 clones, with about 86% as singletons. The sequences come from peripheral blood mononuclear cells (PBMCs), collected before the fourth cycle of nivolumab. The receptors here all came from a human donor with classical Hodgkin lymphoma.

The chain carries TRBV29-1 and TRBJ1-4; D remains unclear. CDR1 is SQVTM, CDR2 ANQGSEA, per germline. V was pared by 6 bases and J by 7 bases, with 15 bases between. There are 13 residues in the CDR3. CDR3 DNA sequence: TGCAGCGTCCAAACGGGAGCAGGTGAAAAACTGTTTTTT. This codes for CSVQTGAGEKLFF.

The chain couples TRBV11-2 to TRBJ2-7; the match to TRBD2 covers 10 bases. Trimming took 4 bases from V and 5 from J; bases not matched to a gene: 2. The CDR3 spans 13 residues. CDR1 is SGHAT and CDR2 is FQNNGV in the germline V gene. The CDR3 coding sequence is TGTGCCAGCAGCTCGGGACTAGCGCACGAGCAGTACTTC. Translated: CASSSGLAHEQYF.

The rearrangement joins TRBV28 to TRBJ1-2; TRBD1 might be the D (6 bases). The CDR3 length is 16 residues. Looked up from germline, CDR1 is MDHEN and CDR2 is SYDVKM. Trimming took 4 bases from V and 4 from J, leaving 19 bases between them. The CDR3 spells CASSSGGDHNGYGYTF. The CDR3 DNA sequence: TGTGCCAGCAGTTCCGGGGGCGATCACAACGGCTATGGCTACACCTTC.

The chain uses TRBV9 and TRBJ1-1, with D tentatively TRBD1 (6 bases). Germline V gives CDR1 SGDLS, CDR2 YYNGEE. Trimming took 3 bases from V and 5 from J, leaving 14 bases between them. The CDR3 is 14 residues long. The CDR3 region has the DNA TGTGCCAGCAGCGCCGAGGGGGAGGGAACTGAAGCTTTCTTT. This encodes CASSAEGEGTEAFF.

This chain connects TRBV6-6 to TRBJ1-5, with 7 bases fitting TRBD1. The CDR3 is made up of 16 amino acids. CDR1 and CDR2 from the germline V gene are MNHNY and SVGAGI (reference sequence). V dropped 7 bases and J dropped 0; count of bases not matched to a gene: 9. CDR3 DNA sequence: TGTGCCAGCACCGGGACAGAACCTTATAGCAATCAGCCCCAGCATTTT. It encodes CASTGTEPYSNQPQHF.